This entry is about one T cell receptor beta chain. With autoimmune disease history or systemic immunosuppression, patients were excluded. This entry comes from a study of OX40 agonist ivuxolimab in advanced cancers. Repertoires were generated with immunoSEQ multiplex PCR, while TCRdb's copy carries only in-frame clones and drops some. The sample lists roughly 69,000 clones; around 87% were seen once. The sequence was obtained from an adult with an advanced solid tumor such as melanoma, head and neck, liver or kidney cancer. Specimen: CD4+ or CD8+ T cells sorted from blood, collected in a trial of the OX40 agonist ivuxolimab.

The CDR3 DNA is TGTGCCATCAGTCAAGACAGGGGTCGTGCCGAGCAGTACTTC. It yields the protein CAISQDRGRAEQYF. The chain combines TRBV10-3 with TRBJ2-7, with 8 bases lining up with TRBD1. Unmatched junction bases numbered 9, after V lost 5 bases and J lost 6 bases. This CDR3 has 14 amino acids. Germline assignment: CDR1 ENHRY and CDR2 SYGVKD.